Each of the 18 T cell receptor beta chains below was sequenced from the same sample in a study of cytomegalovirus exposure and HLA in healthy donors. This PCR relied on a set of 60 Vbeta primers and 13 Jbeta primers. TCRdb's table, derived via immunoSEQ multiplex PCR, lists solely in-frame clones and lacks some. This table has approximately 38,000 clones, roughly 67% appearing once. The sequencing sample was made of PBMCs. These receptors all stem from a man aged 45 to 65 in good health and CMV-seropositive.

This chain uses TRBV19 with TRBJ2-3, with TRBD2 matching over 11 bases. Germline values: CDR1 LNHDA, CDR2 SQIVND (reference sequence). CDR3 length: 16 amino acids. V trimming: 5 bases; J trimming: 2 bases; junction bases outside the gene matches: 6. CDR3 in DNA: TGTGCCAGTAGTCGTTTAGCGGGGGGGACCACAGATACGCAGTATTTT. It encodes CASSRLAGGTTDTQYF.

DNA of the CDR3: TGCGCCAGCAGCTTGGCAGGGGGCGAGTCTGAAGCTTTCTTT. This translates into CASSLAGGESEAFF. The rearrangement uses TRBV5-1 and TRBJ1-1, with 8 bases lining up with TRBD1. The CDR3 is 14 residues long. The germline V gene has CDR1 SGHRS and CDR2 YFSETQ. J gave up 6 bases and V 0 bases, and 4 bases lay outside the gene matches.

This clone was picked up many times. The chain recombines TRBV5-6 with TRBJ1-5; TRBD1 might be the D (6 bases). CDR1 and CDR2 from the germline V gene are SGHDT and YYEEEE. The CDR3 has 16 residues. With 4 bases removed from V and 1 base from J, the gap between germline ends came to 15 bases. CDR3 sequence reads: CASSPGGGASNQPQHF. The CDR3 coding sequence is TGTGCCAGCAGCCCAGGAGGGGGGGCAAGCAATCAGCCCCAGCATTTT.

The CDR3 is CASTMGGGPRDTEAFF. Written as DNA, the CDR3 is TGTGCCAGCACCATGGGCGGGGGGCCGAGGGACACTGAAGCTTTCTTT. This rearrangement joins TRBV28 to TRBJ1-1, with a tentative D call TRBD1 (6 bases). This CDR3 is built from 16 residues. The germline V gene encodes CDR1 MDHEN and CDR2 SYDVKM. V shed 7 bases and J shed 3 bases, with 21 bases lying between them.

CDR3 sequence (DNA): TGTGCCTGGTGCCGGACTAGGGAAGACGAGCAGTACTTC. Its translation: CAWCRTREDEQYF. J is TRBJ2-7 and V is TRBV30, with TRBD2 identical over 7 bases. Unmatched junction bases numbered 9, after V lost 5 bases and J lost 5 bases. Germline-derived CDR1 and CDR2 are GTSNPN and SVGIG (reference sequence). CDR3 length: 13 residues.

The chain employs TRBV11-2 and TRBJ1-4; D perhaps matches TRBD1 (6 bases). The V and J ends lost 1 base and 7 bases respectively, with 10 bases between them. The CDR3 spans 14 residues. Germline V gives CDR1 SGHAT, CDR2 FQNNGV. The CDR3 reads CASSLGRGGEKLFF. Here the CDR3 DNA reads TGTGCCAGCAGCTTAGGCAGGGGCGGTGAAAAACTGTTTTTT.

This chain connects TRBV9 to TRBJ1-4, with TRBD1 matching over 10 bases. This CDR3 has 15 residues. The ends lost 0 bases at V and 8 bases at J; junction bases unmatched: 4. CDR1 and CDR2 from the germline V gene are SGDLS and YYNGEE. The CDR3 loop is CASSVEGTGVEKLFF. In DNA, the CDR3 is TGTGCCAGCAGCGTAGAGGGGACAGGGGTGGAAAAACTGTTTTTT.

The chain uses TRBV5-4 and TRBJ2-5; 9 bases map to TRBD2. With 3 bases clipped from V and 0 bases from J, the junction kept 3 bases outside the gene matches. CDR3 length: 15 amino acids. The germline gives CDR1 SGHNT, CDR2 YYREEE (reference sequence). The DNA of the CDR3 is TGTGCCAGCAGCTATAGCGGGGGTAACCAAGAGACCCAGTACTTC. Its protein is CASSYSGGNQETQYF.

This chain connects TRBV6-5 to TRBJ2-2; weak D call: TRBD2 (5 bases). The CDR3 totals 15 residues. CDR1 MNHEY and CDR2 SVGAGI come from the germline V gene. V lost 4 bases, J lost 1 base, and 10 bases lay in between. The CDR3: CASSWKGVNTGELFF. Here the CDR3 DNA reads TGTGCCAGCAGTTGGAAGGGAGTGAACACCGGGGAGCTGTTTTTT.

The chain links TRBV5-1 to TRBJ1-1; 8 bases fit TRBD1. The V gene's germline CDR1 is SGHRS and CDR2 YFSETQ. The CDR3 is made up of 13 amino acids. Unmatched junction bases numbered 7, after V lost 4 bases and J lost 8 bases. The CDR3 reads CASSLQGAGEAFF. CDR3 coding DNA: TGCGCCAGCAGCCTGCAGGGGGCTGGGGAAGCTTTCTTT.

The CDR3 sequence: CASSPRQGSYEQYF. The CDR3 nucleotides read TGTGCCAGCAGCCCACGACAGGGCTCCTACGAGCAGTACTTC. This chain joins TRBV6-5 and TRBJ2-5; 7 positions agree with TRBD1. Near its end, the DNA agrees better with TRBJ2-7, so the J call may be wrong. The CDR3 is 14 residues long. The germline V gene encodes CDR1 MNHEY and CDR2 SVGAGI.

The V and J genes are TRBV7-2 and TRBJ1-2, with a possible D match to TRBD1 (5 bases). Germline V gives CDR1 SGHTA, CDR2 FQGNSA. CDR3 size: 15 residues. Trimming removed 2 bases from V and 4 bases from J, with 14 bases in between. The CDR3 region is CASSLSPDRSYGYTF. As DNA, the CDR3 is TGTGCCAGCAGCTTATCCCCCGACAGATCCTATGGCTACACCTTC.

As DNA, the CDR3 is TGTGCCAGTAGTCCGACAGGGGGGGGATTGGAAGCTTTCTTT. This sequence encodes CASSPTGGGLEAFF. J is TRBJ1-1 and V is TRBV19; 9 positions agree with TRBD1. CDR3 length equals 14 residues. CDR1 and CDR2 (germline): LNHDA, SQIVND (reference sequence). V was clipped by 5 bases and J by 8 bases; unmatched bases: 9.

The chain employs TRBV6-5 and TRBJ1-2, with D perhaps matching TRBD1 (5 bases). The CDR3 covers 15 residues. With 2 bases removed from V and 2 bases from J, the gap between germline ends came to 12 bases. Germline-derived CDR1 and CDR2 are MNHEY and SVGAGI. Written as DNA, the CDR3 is TGTGCCAGCAGTTACGGGGCGGGGTCCAACTATGGCTACACCTTC. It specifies CASSYGAGSNYGYTF.

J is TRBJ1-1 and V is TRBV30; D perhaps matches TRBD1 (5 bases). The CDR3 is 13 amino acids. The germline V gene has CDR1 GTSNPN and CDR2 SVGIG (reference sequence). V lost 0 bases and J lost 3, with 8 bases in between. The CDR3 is CAWSVREDTEAFF. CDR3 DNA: TGTGCCTGGAGTGTCAGGGAGGACACTGAAGCTTTCTTT.

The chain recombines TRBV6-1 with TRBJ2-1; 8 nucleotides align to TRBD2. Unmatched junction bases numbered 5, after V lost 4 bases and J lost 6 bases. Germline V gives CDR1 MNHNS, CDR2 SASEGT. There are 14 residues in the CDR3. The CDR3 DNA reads TGTGCCAGCAGTGGCCCGGGAGGGACCAATGAGCAGTTCTTC. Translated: CASSGPGGTNEQFF.

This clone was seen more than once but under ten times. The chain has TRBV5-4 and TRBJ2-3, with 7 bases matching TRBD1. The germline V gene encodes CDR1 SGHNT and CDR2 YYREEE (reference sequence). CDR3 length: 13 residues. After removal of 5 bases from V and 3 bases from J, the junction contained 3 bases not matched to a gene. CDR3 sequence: CASRRQGTDTQYF. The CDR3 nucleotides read TGTGCCAGCAGGAGACAGGGAACAGATACGCAGTATTTT.

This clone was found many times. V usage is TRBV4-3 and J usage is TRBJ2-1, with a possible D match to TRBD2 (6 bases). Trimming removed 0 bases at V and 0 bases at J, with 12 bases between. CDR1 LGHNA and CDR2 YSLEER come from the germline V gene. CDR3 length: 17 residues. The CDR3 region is CASSQDEERASYNEQFF. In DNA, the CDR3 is TGCGCCAGCAGCCAAGATGAAGAGCGGGCCTCCTACAATGAGCAGTTCTTC.